The next 21 T cell receptor beta chains were all read from a single sample in a study of identical twins. TCRdb itself ran the 5' RACE reads through MiXCR, one entry per CDR3 protein. The sample includes under 900,000 distinct CDR3 sequences, 18% of them seen just once. The sample was also reused in another study, on T cells expressing NK-cell markers.

The sample comprised PBMCs. The origin of the receptors is a woman in her late teens or twenties in good health.

This clonotype was seen a handful of times. This chain links TRBV7-6 with TRBJ1-2, with D unresolved. The CDR3 has 12 residues. The V end was cut by 2 bases, the J end by 8 bases, with 9 bases between. CDR1 is SGHVS and CDR2 is FNYEAQ in the germline V gene. The CDR3 bases are TGTGCCAGCAGCTTAATCGGCGCGGGCTACACCTTC. This gives the protein CASSLIGAGYTF.

The chain uses TRBV28 and TRBJ2-3, with D maybe TRBD2 (6 bases). Germline V gene sequence: CDR1 MDHEN, CDR2 SYDVKM. The CDR3 is 18 amino acids. Trimming took off 3 bases at V and 3 bases at J, with 22 bases between the two ends. CDR3 protein: CASSFPGFGSGETDTQYF. In DNA, the CDR3 is TGTGCCAGCAGTTTTCCCGGGTTCGGATCGGGGGAGACAGATACGCAGTATTTT. Variable domain in full (rest from reference TRBV28 and TRBJ2-3): DVKVTQSSRYLVKRTGEKVFLECVQDMDHENMFWYRQDPGLGLRLIYFSYDVKMKEKGDIPEGYSVSREKKERFSLILESASTNQTSMYLCASSFPGFGSGETDTQYFGPGTRLTVL.

The chain recombines TRBV20-1 with TRBJ2-2; the D gene could be TRBD1 or TRBD2 (5 bases each). Deletions cut 6 bases from V and 7 bases from J, with 18 bases between. This CDR3 has 14 amino acids. Germline V gene data show CDR1 as DFQATT and CDR2 as SNEGSKA (reference sequence). The CDR3 loop is CSAAIPGAGGELFF. DNA of the CDR3: TGCAGTGCAGCGATCCCCGGGGCGGGCGGGGAGCTGTTTTTT.

The sample holds many counts of this clonotype. The V call is TRBV20-1, the J call TRBJ2-3; D might be TRBD2 (6 bases). The CDR3 spans 12 residues. Germline values: CDR1 DFQATT, CDR2 SNEGSKA (reference sequence). Trimming stripped 1 base from V and 6 bases from J, with 8 bases between. The chain's CDR3 is CSARAGGDTQYF. The CDR3, as DNA: TGCAGTGCTAGAGCTGGAGGGGATACGCAGTATTTT.

This clonotype has a handful of counts. The chain is built from TRBV12-3 or TRBV12-4 and TRBJ2-2; D call uncertain. Deletions cut 5 bases from V and 6 bases from J, with 4 bases between. The CDR3 spans 11 residues. CDR3 DNA: TGTGCCAGCAGTGTCGCCGGGGAGCTGTTTTTT. Protein sequence: CASSVAGELFF.

J is TRBJ2-1 and V is TRBV6-1, with 7 bases matching TRBD2. V shed 6 bases, J shed 9 bases, and the junction held 14 bases outside the gene matches. Per germline, CDR1 MNHNS and CDR2 SASEGT. CDR3 size: 15 residues. The CDR3 DNA reads as TGTGCCAGCAGCGATTGGGCGGGAGTTGACGGTGAGCAGTTCTTC. Its translation: CASSDWAGVDGEQFF.

CDR3 residues: CATSKGDARGYF. The DNA of the CDR3 is TGTGCCACCAGCAAAGGTGACGCCCGCGGGTACTTC. The gene calls are TRBV15 and TRBJ2-4; D gene uncertain. The V end lost 4 bases, the J end lost 15 bases, and 16 bases lay between the germline ends. The CDR3 is 12 residues long. Germline lookup yields CDR1 LNHNV and CDR2 YYDKDF (reference sequence).

This clonotype was counted between two and nine times. This chain uses TRBV3-1 with TRBJ2-1, with 7 bases matching TRBD2. The CDR3 contains 13 residues. V lost 4 bases, J lost 9 bases, and 6 bases stayed unmatched. CDR1 is LGHDT, CDR2 YNNKEL, per germline (reference sequence). Here the CDR3 reads CASSPTGGSEQFF. In DNA form, the CDR3 reads TGTGCCAGCAGCCCCACGGGCGGGAGTGAGCAGTTCTTC.

The chain links TRBV5-5 to TRBJ1-5; D is ambiguous. Between the trimmed V and J ends, which lost 2 bases and 7 bases, there was a span of 10 bases. The CDR3 has 13 amino acids. Germline V gene lookup returns CDR1 SGHKS and CDR2 YYEKEE (reference sequence). CDR3 DNA: TGTGCCAGCAGCTTCGAGGCCGAGCAGCCCCAGCATTTT. Its protein product is CASSFEAEQPQHF.

This chain links TRBV6-2 or TRBV6-3 with TRBJ2-6; D call uncertain. The V and J ends lost 6 bases and 4 bases respectively, with 19 bases between them. The CDR3 has 17 residues. Germline lookup yields CDR1 MNHEY and CDR2 SVGEGT. The CDR3 coding sequence is TGTGCCAGCAGCCGCGAAGGGCTTTTCTGGGGGGCCAACGTCCTGACTTTC. This translates into CASSREGLFWGANVLTF.

The chain has TRBV7-2 and TRBJ2-3; 7 nucleotides agree with TRBD2. Trimming removed 6 bases from V and 0 bases from J; junction bases left unmatched: 6. Per germline, CDR1 SGHTA and CDR2 FQGNSA. The CDR3 has 15 amino acids. The CDR3 DNA reads as TGTGCCAGCAGATTACCGGGACTAAGCACAGATACGCAGTATTTT. Protein sequence: CASRLPGLSTDTQYF.

The sample holds a few counts of this clonotype. V and J are TRBV20-1 and TRBJ1-1; D ambiguous. CDR3 length equals 12 residues. Trimming cost V 0 bases and J 2 bases, with 4 bases left between them. Germline V gene lookup returns CDR1 DFQATT and CDR2 SNEGSKA (reference sequence). The CDR3 bases are TGCAGTGCTAGAGAGTATAACACTGAAGCTTTCTTT. Its translation is CSAREYNTEAFF.

The chain couples TRBV10-2 to TRBJ2-2; TRBD2 might be the D (7 bases). The CDR3 is 13 amino acids. Germline V gives CDR1 WSHSY, CDR2 SAAADI. Between the trimmed V and J ends, which lost 6 bases and 12 bases, there was a span of 17 bases. The CDR3 nucleotides are TGCGCCAGCAGCACCGGGGGGCCGTCGAAGCTGTTTTTT. This codes for CASSTGGPSKLFF.

CDR3 in amino acids: CASSLALGKYSYEQYF. The CDR3 nucleotides are TGTGCCAGCAGCTTAGCTTTAGGGAAGTACTCCTACGAGCAGTACTTC. The gene calls are TRBV7-9 and TRBJ2-7, with D uncertain. V lost 0 bases and J lost 0, with 12 bases in between. CDR3 size: 16 residues. Germline CDR1 and CDR2: SEHNR and FQNEAQ (reference sequence).

This clonotype was seen only a few times. The CDR3 loop reads CASSAGLAGLGGYNEQFF. In nucleotides, the CDR3 is TGTGCCAGCAGCGCGGGACTAGCGGGGTTAGGGGGCTACAATGAGCAGTTCTTC. The rearrangement uses TRBV9 and TRBJ2-1, with 13 positions matching TRBD2. The CDR3 length is 18 residues. Per the germline V gene, CDR1 is SGDLS and CDR2 is YYNGEE. The V and J ends lost 3 bases and 3 bases, in that order; junction bases with no gene match: 9.

In its sample, this clonotype was seen a few times. The rearrangement uses TRBV6-1 and TRBJ1-2; no reliable D call. This CDR3 spans 15 amino acids. V was pared by 1 base and J by 0 bases, with 9 bases between. Germline CDR1 reads MNHNS; CDR2 reads SASEGT. Here the CDR3 reads CASSEGPGTNYGYTF. The CDR3 nucleotides read TGTGCCAGCAGTGAAGGACCGGGGACTAACTATGGCTACACCTTC.

This clonotype was seen a handful of times. This chain joins TRBV20-1 and TRBJ2-1; D is unresolved. V lost 4 bases, J lost 8 bases, and 3 bases lay in between. Looked up from germline, CDR1 is DFQATT and CDR2 is SNEGSKA (reference sequence). This CDR3 spans 9 amino acids. The DNA of the CDR3 is TGCAGTGCTAACGATGAGCAGTTCTTC. Amino acids: CSANDEQFF.

The sample holds many counts of this clonotype. The rearrangement joins TRBV7-9 to TRBJ2-6; D is uncertain. The CDR3 is made up of 14 amino acids. The V and J ends lost 3 bases and 1 base respectively, with 4 bases between them. Germline CDR1 SEHNR, CDR2 FQNEAQ (reference sequence). CDR3 region: CASSLASGANVLTF. DNA of the CDR3: TGTGCCAGCAGCTTGGCATCTGGGGCCAACGTCCTGACTTTC.

The rearrangement joins TRBV6-2 or TRBV6-3 to TRBJ2-3, with D perhaps matching TRBD2 (5 bases). The CDR3 length is 14 residues. Trimming removed 2 bases at V and 1 base at J, with 7 bases between. Looked up from germline, CDR1 is MNHEY and CDR2 is SVGEGT. CDR3 nucleotides: TGTGCCAGCAGTTACACTAGGGGCACAGATACGCAGTATTTT. Amino acids: CASSYTRGTDTQYF.

The chain carries TRBV20-1 and TRBJ1-1; TRBD1 matches 7 bases. The CDR3 runs 14 residues. V was pared by 6 bases and J by 1 base, with 8 bases of the junction left unmatched. Germline V gene data show CDR1 as DFQATT and CDR2 as SNEGSKA (reference sequence). CDR3 DNA sequence: TGCAGTGCCCCGCGAGGACAGGCGAACACTGAAGCTTTCTTT. This sequence encodes CSAPRGQANTEAFF.

The V gene is TRBV6-2 or TRBV6-3, the J gene TRBJ1-5; D is undetermined. CDR1 is MNHEY, CDR2 SVGEGT, per germline. The CDR3 loop spans 14 amino acids. The ends were cut back, 1 base at V and 0 bases at J, with 4 bases in the middle. CDR3 in DNA: TGTGCCAGCAGTTACTTCGGTAGCAATCAGCCCCAGCATTTT. Its protein product is CASSYFGSNQPQHF.